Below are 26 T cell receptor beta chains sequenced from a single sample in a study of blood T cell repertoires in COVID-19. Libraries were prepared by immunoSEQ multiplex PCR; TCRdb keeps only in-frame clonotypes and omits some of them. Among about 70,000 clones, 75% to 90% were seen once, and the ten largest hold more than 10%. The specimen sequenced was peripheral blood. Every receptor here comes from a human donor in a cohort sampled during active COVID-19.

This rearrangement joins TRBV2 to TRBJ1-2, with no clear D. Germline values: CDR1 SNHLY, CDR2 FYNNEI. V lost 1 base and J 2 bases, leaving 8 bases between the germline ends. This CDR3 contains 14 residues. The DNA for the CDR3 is TGTGCCAGCAGTGAAGTATCGGGGAACTATGGCTACACCTTC. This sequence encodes CASSEVSGNYGYTF.

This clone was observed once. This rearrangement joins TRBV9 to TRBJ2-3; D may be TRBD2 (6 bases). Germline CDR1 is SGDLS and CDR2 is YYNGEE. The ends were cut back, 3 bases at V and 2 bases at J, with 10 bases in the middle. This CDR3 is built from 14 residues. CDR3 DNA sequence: TGTGCCAGCAGCGCAGAGGACTACACAGATACGCAGTATTTT. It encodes CASSAEDYTDTQYF.

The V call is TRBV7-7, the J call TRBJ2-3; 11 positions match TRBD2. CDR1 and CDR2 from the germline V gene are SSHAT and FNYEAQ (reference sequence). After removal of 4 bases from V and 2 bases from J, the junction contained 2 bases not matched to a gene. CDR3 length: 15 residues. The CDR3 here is CASSSTSGATDTQYF. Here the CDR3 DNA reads TGTGCCAGCAGCTCGACTAGCGGGGCCACAGATACGCAGTATTTT.

In DNA form, the CDR3 reads TGTGCCAGCAGTGCGCTCAGGGTGGGACACCTACAAGAGACCCAGTACTTC. It specifies CASSALRVGHLQETQYF. The rearrangement uses TRBV27 and TRBJ2-5; D perhaps matches TRBD1 (6 bases). The ends were cut back, 5 bases at V and 2 bases at J, with 21 bases in the middle. CDR1 is MNHEY and CDR2 is SMNVEV in the germline V gene (reference sequence). The CDR3 runs to 17 residues.

CDR3 amino acids: CASSYGQRNTEAFF. As DNA, the CDR3 is TGTGCCAGCAGCTACGGACAGAGGAACACTGAAGCTTTCTTT. The rearrangement uses TRBV7-9 and TRBJ1-1; possible D gene TRBD1, 6 bases. Trimming took 4 bases from V and 1 from J, leaving 10 bases between them. CDR3 length: 14 amino acids. Per the germline V gene, CDR1 is SEHNR and CDR2 is FQNEAQ (reference sequence).

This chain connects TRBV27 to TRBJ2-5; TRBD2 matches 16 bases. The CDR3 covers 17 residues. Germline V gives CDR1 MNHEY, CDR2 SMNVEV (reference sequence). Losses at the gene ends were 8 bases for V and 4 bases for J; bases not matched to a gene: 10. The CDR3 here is CASGQGLAGGIGETQYF. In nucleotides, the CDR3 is TGTGCCAGCGGTCAGGGACTAGCGGGGGGGATCGGAGAGACCCAGTACTTC.

CDR3 sequence reads: CASSVAVNTGELFF. CDR3 DNA: TGTGCCAGCAGCGTAGCTGTGAACACCGGGGAGCTGTTTTTT. The V call is TRBV9, the J call TRBJ2-2; unclear D gene. The CDR3 is made up of 14 amino acids. V lost 0 bases to trimming and J lost 1 base, with 4 bases between them. Germline assignment: CDR1 SGDLS and CDR2 YYNGEE.

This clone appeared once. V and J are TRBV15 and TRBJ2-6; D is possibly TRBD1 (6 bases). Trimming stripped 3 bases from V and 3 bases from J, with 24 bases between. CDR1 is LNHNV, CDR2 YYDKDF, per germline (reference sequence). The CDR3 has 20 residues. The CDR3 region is CATSSHHWGRSQNGANVLTF. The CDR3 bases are TGTGCCACCAGCAGCCACCACTGGGGGCGCAGTCAGAATGGGGCCAACGTCCTGACTTTC. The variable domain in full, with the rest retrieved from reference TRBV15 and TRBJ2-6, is DAMVIQNPRYQVTQFGKPVTLSCSQTLNHNVMYWYQQKSSQAPKLLFHYYDKDFNNEADTPDNFQSRRPNTSFCFLDIRSPGLGDTAMYLCATSSHHWGRSQNGANVLTFGAGSRLTVL.

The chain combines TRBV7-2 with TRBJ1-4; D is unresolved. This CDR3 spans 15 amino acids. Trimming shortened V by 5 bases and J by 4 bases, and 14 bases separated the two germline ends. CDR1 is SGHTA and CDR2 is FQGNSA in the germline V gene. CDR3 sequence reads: CASSLGSRDNEKLFF. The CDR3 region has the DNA TGTGCCAGCAGCCTGGGGAGTCGAGATAATGAAAAACTGTTTTTT.

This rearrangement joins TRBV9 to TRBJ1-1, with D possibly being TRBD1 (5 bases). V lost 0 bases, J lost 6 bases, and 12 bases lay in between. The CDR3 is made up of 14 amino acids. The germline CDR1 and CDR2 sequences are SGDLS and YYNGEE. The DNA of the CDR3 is TGTGCCAGCAGCGTAGTCCCAGGGAGGTCTGAAGCTTTCTTT. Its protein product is CASSVVPGRSEAFF. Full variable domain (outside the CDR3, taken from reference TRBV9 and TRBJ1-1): DSGVTQTPKHLITATGQRVTLRCSPRSGDLSVYWYQQSLDQGLQFLIQYYNGEERAKGNILERFSAQQFPDLHSELNLSSLELGDSALYFCASSVVPGRSEAFFGQGTRLTVV.

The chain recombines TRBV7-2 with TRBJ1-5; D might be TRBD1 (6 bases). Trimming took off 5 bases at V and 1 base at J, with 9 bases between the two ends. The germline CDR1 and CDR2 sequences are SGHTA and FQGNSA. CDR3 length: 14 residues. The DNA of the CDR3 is TGTGCCAGCAGCCGCAGGGGAAGCAATCAGCCCCAGCATTTT. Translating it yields CASSRRGSNQPQHF.

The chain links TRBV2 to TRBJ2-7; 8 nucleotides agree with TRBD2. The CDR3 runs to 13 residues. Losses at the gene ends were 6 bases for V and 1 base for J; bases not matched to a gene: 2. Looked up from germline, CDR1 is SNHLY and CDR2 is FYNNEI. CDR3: CASRGTRSYEQYF. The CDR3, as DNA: TGTGCCAGCAGGGGGACTAGGTCCTACGAGCAGTACTTC.

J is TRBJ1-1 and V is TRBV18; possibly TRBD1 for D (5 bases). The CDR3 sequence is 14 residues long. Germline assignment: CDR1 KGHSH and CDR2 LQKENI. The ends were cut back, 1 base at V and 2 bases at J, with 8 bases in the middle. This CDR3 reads CASSPQGTNTEAFF. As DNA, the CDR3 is TGTGCCAGCTCACCACAGGGGACTAACACTGAAGCTTTCTTT.

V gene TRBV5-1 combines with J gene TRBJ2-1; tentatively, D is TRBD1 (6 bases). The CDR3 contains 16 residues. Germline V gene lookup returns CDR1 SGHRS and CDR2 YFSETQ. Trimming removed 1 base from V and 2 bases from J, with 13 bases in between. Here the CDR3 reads CASSLFWTETYNEQFF. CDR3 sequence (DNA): TGCGCCAGCAGCTTGTTTTGGACAGAGACCTACAATGAGCAGTTCTTC. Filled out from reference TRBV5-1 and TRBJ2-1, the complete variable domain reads KAGVTQTPRYLIKTRGQQVTLSCSPISGHRSVSWYQQTPGQGLQFLFEYFSETQRNKGNFPGRFSGRQFSNSRSEMNVSTLELGDSALYLCASSLFWTETYNEQFFGPGTRLTVL.

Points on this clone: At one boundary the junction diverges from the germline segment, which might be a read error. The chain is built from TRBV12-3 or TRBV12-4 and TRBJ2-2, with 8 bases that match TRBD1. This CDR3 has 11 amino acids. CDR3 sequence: CATGETGELFF. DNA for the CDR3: TGCGCGACAGGGGAGACCGGGGAGCTGTTTTTT.

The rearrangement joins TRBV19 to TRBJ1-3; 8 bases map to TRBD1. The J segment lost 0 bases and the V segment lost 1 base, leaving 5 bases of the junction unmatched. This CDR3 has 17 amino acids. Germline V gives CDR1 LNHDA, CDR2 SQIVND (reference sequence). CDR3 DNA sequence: TGTGCCAGTAGTATAGTAGCAGGGGGCTACTCTGGAAACACCATATATTTT. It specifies CASSIVAGGYSGNTIYF. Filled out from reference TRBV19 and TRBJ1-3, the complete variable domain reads DGGITQSPKYLFRKEGQNVTLSCEQNLNHDAMYWYRQDPGQGLRLIYYSQIVNDFQKGDIAEGYSVSREKKESFPLTVTSAQKNPTAFYLCASSIVAGGYSGNTIYFGEGSWLTVV.

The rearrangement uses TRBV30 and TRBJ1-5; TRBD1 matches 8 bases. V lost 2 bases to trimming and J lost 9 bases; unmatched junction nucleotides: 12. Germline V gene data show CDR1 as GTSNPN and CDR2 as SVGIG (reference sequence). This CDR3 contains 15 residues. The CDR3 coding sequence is TGTGCCTGGAGTACCCGGACAGGGTCCCTGACGCCCCAGCATTTT. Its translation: CAWSTRTGSLTPQHF.

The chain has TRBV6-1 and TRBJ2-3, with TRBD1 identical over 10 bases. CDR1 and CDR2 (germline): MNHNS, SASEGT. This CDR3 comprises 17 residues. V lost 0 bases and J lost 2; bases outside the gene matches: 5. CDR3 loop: CASSEASGTGATDTQYF. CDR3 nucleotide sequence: TGTGCCAGCAGTGAAGCCTCCGGGACAGGGGCCACAGATACGCAGTATTTT.

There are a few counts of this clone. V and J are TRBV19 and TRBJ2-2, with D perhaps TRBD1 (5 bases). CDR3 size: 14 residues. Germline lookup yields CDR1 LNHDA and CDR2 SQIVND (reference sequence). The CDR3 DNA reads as TGTGCTACGCTTTCAGGCAGGGTCACCGGGGAGCTGTTTTTT. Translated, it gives CATLSGRVTGELFF. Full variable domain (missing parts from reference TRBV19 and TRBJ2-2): DGGITQSPKYLFRKEGQNVTLSCEQNLNHDAMYWYRQDPGQGLRLIYYSQIVNDFQKGDIAEGYSVSREKKESFPLTVTSAQKNPTAFYLCATLSGRVTGELFFGEGSRLTVL.

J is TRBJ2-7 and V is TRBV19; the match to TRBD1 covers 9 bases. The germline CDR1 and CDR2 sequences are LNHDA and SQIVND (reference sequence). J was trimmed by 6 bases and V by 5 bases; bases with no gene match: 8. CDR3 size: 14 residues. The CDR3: CASSPRDRATEQYF. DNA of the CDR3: TGTGCCAGTAGTCCGAGGGACAGGGCGACCGAGCAGTACTTC.

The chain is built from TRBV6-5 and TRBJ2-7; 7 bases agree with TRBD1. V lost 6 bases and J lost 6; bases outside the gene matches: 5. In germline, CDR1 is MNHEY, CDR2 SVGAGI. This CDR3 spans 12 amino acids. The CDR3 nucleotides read TGTGCCAGCAGCACTTACAGGGGCGAGCAGTACTTC. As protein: CASSTYRGEQYF.

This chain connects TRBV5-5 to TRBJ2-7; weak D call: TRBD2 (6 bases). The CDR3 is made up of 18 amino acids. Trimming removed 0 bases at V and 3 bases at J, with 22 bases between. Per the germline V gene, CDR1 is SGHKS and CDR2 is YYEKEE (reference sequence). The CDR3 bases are TGTGCCAGCAGCTTGGTTGGGGGGAGGAAACAGTGGGACTACGAGCAGTACTTC. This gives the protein CASSLVGGRKQWDYEQYF.

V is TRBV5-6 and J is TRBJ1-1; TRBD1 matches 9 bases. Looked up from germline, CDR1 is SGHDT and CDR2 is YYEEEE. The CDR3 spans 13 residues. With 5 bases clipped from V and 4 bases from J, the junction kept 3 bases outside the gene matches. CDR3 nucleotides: TGTGCCAGCAGACCGGACAGGGGCACTGAAGCTTTCTTT. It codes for CASRPDRGTEAFF.

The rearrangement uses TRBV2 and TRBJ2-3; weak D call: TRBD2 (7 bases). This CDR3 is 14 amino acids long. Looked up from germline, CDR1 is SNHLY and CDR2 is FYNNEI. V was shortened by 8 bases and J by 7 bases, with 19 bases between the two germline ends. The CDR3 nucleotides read TGTGCCAGCGCGATTGAGGGGGGGAGGAATACGCAGTATTTT. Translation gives CASAIEGGRNTQYF.

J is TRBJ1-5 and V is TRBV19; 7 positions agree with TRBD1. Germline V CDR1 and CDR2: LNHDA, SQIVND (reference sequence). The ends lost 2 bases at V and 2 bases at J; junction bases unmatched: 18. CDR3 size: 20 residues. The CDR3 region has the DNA TGTGCCAGTAGTATAAGTCGACAGGGAGGCCCCATGGGGGGCAATCAGCCCCAGCATTTT. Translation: CASSISRQGGPMGGNQPQHF.

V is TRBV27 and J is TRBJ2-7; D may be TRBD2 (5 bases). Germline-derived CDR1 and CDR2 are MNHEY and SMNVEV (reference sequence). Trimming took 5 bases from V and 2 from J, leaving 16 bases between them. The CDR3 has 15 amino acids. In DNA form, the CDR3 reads TGTGCCAGCAGTCCTGTGCCGGGGTATACCTACGAGCAGTACTTC. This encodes CASSPVPGYTYEQYF.